The sequence of this T cell receptor (beta chain) was determined in a study of T cell responses to AZD1222 COVID-19 vaccine. About the research overall: Both about-4-week and about-12-week second-dose recipients were combined.

The data were produced by immunoSEQ multiplex PCR, yet TCRdb's version contains in-frame clones alone and is incomplete. The data hold 110,000 to 150,000 clones, with approximately 94% observed a single time. Study results and caveats: An increase in Spike-specific TCR breadth and depth was observed after two AZD1222 doses. The reported proportion of spike-specific TCRs targeting unmutated variant regions was nearly half. Donors in the cohort were predominantly white British and more often female, and clonal diversity was possibly underestimated.

Comment on this clone: The antigen is undetermined.

V lost 8 bases and J 2 bases, leaving 21 bases between the germline ends. Looked up from germline, CDR1 is LGHDT and CDR2 is YNNKEL (reference sequence). This CDR3 has 16 amino acids. This receptor was taken from an adult in good health. The sample consisted of peripheral blood, taken on day 0 of AZD1222 vaccination. J is TRBJ2-5 and V is TRBV3-1 (or the pseudogene TRBV3-2), with D possibly matching TRBD1 (6 bases). As DNA, the CDR3 is TGTGCCAGCGGCTCACTCCGAGGGACACCGCAAGAGACCCAGTACTTC. This translates into CASGSLRGTPQETQYF.